The following is a T cell receptor beta chain sequence with its context. This sample stems from a study of blood T cell repertoires in COVID-19. Study information: Samples came from the United States, Italy and Spain, spanning acute and convalescent COVID-19. From T cells, B-cell-depleted T cells, or PBMCs came the material, which was cDNA or gDNA.

Germline CDR1 and CDR2: MGHRA and YSYEKL. After removal of 2 bases from V and 6 bases from J, the junction contained 10 bases not matched to a gene. This CDR3 is 16 amino acids long. Study processing details: Quantification of nucleated cells was approximated via reference gene primer amplification. Clones were read by immunoSEQ multiplex PCR, and TCRdb kept only the in-frame ones, dropping some. V and J calls and clone size follow that table, whereas D and trimming were derived from the DNA. Among more than 90,000 clones listed, 60% to 85% were seen once. The chain is built from TRBV4-1 and TRBJ1-1; 9 bases match TRBD1. This TCR was recovered from a man in his 70s with acute or convalescent COVID-19. The sequencing input was peripheral blood. CDR3: CASSQSRTGVWAEAFF. The CDR3 DNA follows: TGCGCCAGCAGCCAATCCAGGACAGGGGTTTGGGCTGAAGCTTTCTTT.